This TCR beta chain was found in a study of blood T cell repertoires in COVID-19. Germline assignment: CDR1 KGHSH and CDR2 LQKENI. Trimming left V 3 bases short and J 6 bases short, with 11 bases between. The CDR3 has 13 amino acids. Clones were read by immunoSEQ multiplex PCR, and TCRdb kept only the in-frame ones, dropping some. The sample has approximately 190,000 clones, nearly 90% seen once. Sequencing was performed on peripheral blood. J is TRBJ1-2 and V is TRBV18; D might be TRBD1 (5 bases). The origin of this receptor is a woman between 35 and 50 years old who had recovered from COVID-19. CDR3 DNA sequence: TGTGCCAGCTCACCGTACCAGGGTCATGGCTACACCTTC. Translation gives CASSPYQGHGYTF. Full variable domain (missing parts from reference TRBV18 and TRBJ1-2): NAGVMQNPRHLVRRRGQEARLRCSPMKGHSHVYWYRQLPEEGLKFMVYLQKENIIDESGMPKERFSAEFPKEGPSILRIQQVVRGDSAAYFCASSPYQGHGYTFGSGTRLTVV.